Each of the 30 T cell receptor beta chains below was sequenced from the same sample in a study of T cells after posttransplantation cyclophosphamide. Some clones are missing from TCRdb's copy, which holds only in-frame ones; the method was immunoSEQ multiplex PCR. Of about 53,000 clones in the sample, approximately 86% are singletons; the top ten hold over 2.5%. Sequencing was done on a sample of PBMCs. Receptor source: a man aged 30-40 years with a blood cancer, CMV-positive, and with a related stem cell donor.

This chain joins TRBV7-9 and TRBJ2-7, with D possibly being TRBD2 (6 bases). From germline, CDR1 is SEHNR and CDR2 FQNEAQ (reference sequence). This CDR3 is 14 amino acids long. V gave up 0 bases and J gave up 3 bases, with 9 bases separating them. The CDR3, as DNA: TGTGCCAGCAGCTTAGCAGCGGGCAGCTACGAGCAGTACTTC. Amino acid sequence: CASSLAAGSYEQYF.

The J gene is TRBJ2-5, the V gene TRBV6-6, with D possibly matching TRBD2 (6 bases). The germline CDR1 and CDR2 sequences are MNHNY and SVGAGI (reference sequence). Trimming removed 0 bases from V and 3 bases from J, with 14 bases in between. The CDR3 spans 16 residues. CDR3 sequence: CASSYSKRELEETQYF. In DNA, the CDR3 is TGTGCCAGCAGTTACTCGAAACGGGAGCTAGAAGAGACCCAGTACTTC.

This chain connects TRBV4-2 to TRBJ2-2; 14 bases align to TRBD2. V was pared by 4 bases and J by 6 bases, with 10 bases of the junction left unmatched. The CDR3 runs 18 residues. CDR1 LGHNA and CDR2 YNFKEQ come from the germline V gene. The CDR3: CASSPQGLAGVVSGELFF. The CDR3 bases are TGTGCCAGCAGCCCGCAGGGACTAGCGGGAGTGGTATCCGGGGAGCTGTTTTTT.

This clone was seen only a few times. The chain employs TRBV5-1 and TRBJ1-4; D gene unclear. The V gene's germline CDR1 is SGHRS and CDR2 YFSETQ. The CDR3 contains 15 residues. Trimming cost V 0 bases and J 6 bases, with 12 bases left between them. CDR3 nucleotides: TGCGCCAGCAGCTTGGTTGCAGGAGGGTATGAAAAACTGTTTTTT. This gives the protein CASSLVAGGYEKLFF.

CDR3 DNA sequence: TGTGCCAGCAGCCTCGGACTAGCGGGAGGAGACAAAAACATTCAGTACTTC. Protein product: CASSLGLAGGDKNIQYF. J is TRBJ2-4 and V is TRBV5-4; 14 nucleotides match TRBD2. The CDR3 is 17 residues long. V shed 4 bases, J shed 3 bases, and the junction held 6 bases outside the gene matches. Per the germline V gene, CDR1 is SGHNT and CDR2 is YYREEE (reference sequence).

The chain joins TRBV19 to TRBJ1-4; TRBD1 agrees at 7 bases. CDR1 and CDR2 from the germline V gene are LNHDA and SQIVND (reference sequence). This CDR3 contains 14 residues. Germline trimming cut 6 bases from V and 4 bases from J; bases unmatched to any gene: 5. CDR3: CASSRRQGNEKLFF. Written as DNA, the CDR3 is TGTGCCAGTAGCCGTAGACAGGGTAATGAAAAACTGTTTTTT. Full variable domain (missing parts from reference TRBV19 and TRBJ1-4): DGGITQSPKYLFRKEGQNVTLSCEQNLNHDAMYWYRQDPGQGLRLIYYSQIVNDFQKGDIAEGYSVSREKKESFPLTVTSAQKNPTAFYLCASSRRQGNEKLFFGSGTQLSVL.

The chain recombines TRBV27 with TRBJ2-1; 10 bases are shared with TRBD2. This CDR3 is built from 15 residues. V lost 5 bases, J lost 7 bases, and 8 bases stayed unmatched. Germline loops: CDR1 MNHEY, CDR2 SMNVEV (reference sequence). The CDR3 coding sequence is TGTGCCAGCAGTCCTATAGCGGGAGGTCGGAATGAGCAGTTCTTC. Translating it yields CASSPIAGGRNEQFF.

This rearrangement joins TRBV6-5 to TRBJ1-2; 8 positions agree with TRBD1. Looked up from germline, CDR1 is MNHEY and CDR2 is SVGAGI. The CDR3 extends over 13 amino acids. The trim removed 8 bases at V and 7 bases at J, leaving 9 bases unmatched. The DNA for the CDR3 is TGTGCCAGCTGCCGTACGACAGGGGCTGGCTACACCTTC. Protein: CASCRTTGAGYTF.

The V and J genes are TRBV28 and TRBJ1-1, with D maybe TRBD1 (5 bases). This CDR3 spans 16 amino acids. Germline V gene data show CDR1 as MDHEN and CDR2 as SYDVKM. Trimming removed 5 bases from V and 2 bases from J, with 18 bases in between. The CDR3 DNA reads as TGTGCCAGCAGTCCGCCTCTACGGGGGATTAACACTGAAGCTTTCTTT. It is translated as CASSPPLRGINTEAFF. The variable domain in full, completed from reference TRBV28 and TRBJ1-1, reads DVKVTQSSRYLVKRTGEKVFLECVQDMDHENMFWYRQDPGLGLRLIYFSYDVKMKEKGDIPEGYSVSREKKERFSLILESASTNQTSMYLCASSPPLRGINTEAFFGQGTRLTVV.

V is TRBV5-1 and J is TRBJ2-1; the D gene is possibly TRBD2 (6 bases). V was pared by 4 bases and J by 6 bases, with 11 bases between. Germline CDR1 reads SGHRS; CDR2 reads YFSETQ. The CDR3 has 13 amino acids. The CDR3 region is CASSEGTLNEQFF. CDR3 nucleotide sequence: TGCGCCAGCAGCGAAGGGACTCTCAATGAGCAGTTCTTC.

The rearrangement uses TRBV18 and TRBJ1-4, with D unresolved. This CDR3 spans 14 amino acids. Germline V CDR1 and CDR2: KGHSH, LQKENI. The ends were cut back, 3 bases at V and 7 bases at J, with 12 bases in the middle. CDR3 bases: TGTGCCAGCTCACCCGGGCGGGCGGGTGAAAAACTGTTTTTT. Its protein is CASSPGRAGEKLFF.

The genes are TRBV5-1 and TRBJ2-5, with 9 bases aligning to TRBD2. In germline, CDR1 is SGHRS, CDR2 YFSETQ. Unmatched junction bases numbered 10, after V lost 0 bases and J lost 4 bases. The CDR3 is 17 residues long. The DNA of the CDR3 is TGCGCCAGCAGCTTGGCCGCTAGCGGGATAACAAGAGAGACCCAGTACTTC. This gives the protein CASSLAASGITRETQYF.

Points on this clone: The junction differs from germline at one of its ends, possibly a read error. J is TRBJ2-1 and V is TRBV11-1; TRBD2 matches 7 bases. This CDR3 spans 14 amino acids. Germline lookup yields CDR1 SGHAT and CDR2 FQDESV (reference sequence). CDR3: CASSPQRERDEQIF. The CDR3 bases are TGTGCCAGCAGCCCACAGCGGGAACGTGATGAGCAGATCTTC.

This sequence joins TRBV5-1 and TRBJ2-1, with TRBD2 matching over 12 bases. The CDR3 contains 16 residues. With V trimmed by 1 base and J by 6 bases, 5 bases remained unmatched. The germline gives CDR1 SGHRS, CDR2 YFSETQ. CDR3: CASSLRTSGTSNEQFF. CDR3 sequence (DNA): TGCGCCAGCAGCTTGCGGACTAGCGGGACCAGCAATGAGCAGTTCTTC.

This chain joins TRBV2 and TRBJ1-5; no firm D call. Germline-derived CDR1 and CDR2 are SNHLY and FYNNEI. Trimming took 10 bases from V and 4 from J, leaving 17 bases between them. The CDR3 contains 14 residues. The chain's CDR3 is CATGREQFNQPQHF. CDR3 sequence (DNA): TGTGCCACTGGGCGGGAACAGTTTAATCAGCCCCAGCATTTT.

This clone was counted only a few times. V usage is TRBV7-9 and J usage is TRBJ1-1; TRBD1 matches at 7 bases. This CDR3 contains 15 residues. Germline V CDR1 and CDR2: SEHNR, FQNEAQ (reference sequence). With V trimmed by 5 bases and J by 4 bases, 10 bases remained unmatched. CDR3 loop: CASSPSGGRSTEAFF. CDR3 sequence (DNA): TGTGCCAGCAGCCCGTCAGGGGGGCGCAGCACTGAAGCTTTCTTT.

The J gene is TRBJ2-7, the V gene TRBV6-5; D is perhaps TRBD1 (6 bases). This CDR3 comprises 15 residues. The germline CDR1 and CDR2 sequences are MNHEY and SVGAGI. V was cut by 6 bases and J by 4 bases, with 19 bases left in between. In DNA form, the CDR3 reads TGTGCCAGCAGCAACCCAGGGGACGTGTCTTACGAGCAGTACTTC. Amino acid sequence: CASSNPGDVSYEQYF.

The rearrangement uses TRBV5-4 and TRBJ1-1, with 8 bases fitting TRBD1. The CDR3 is 16 residues long. Germline trimming cut 3 bases from V and 0 bases from J; bases unmatched to any gene: 7. Germline CDR1 reads SGHNT; CDR2 reads YYREEE (reference sequence). The CDR3 DNA is TGTGCCAGCAGCTCTGGACAGGGAGGGTTGAACACTGAAGCTTTCTTT. It is translated as CASSSGQGGLNTEAFF.

V usage is TRBV30 and J usage is TRBJ1-2, with a tentative D call TRBD1 (6 bases). Germline V CDR1 and CDR2: GTSNPN, SVGIG (reference sequence). The CDR3 has 13 residues. V shed 3 bases and J shed 4 bases, with 12 bases lying between them. DNA for the CDR3: TGTGCCTGGAGGAGGGGGGGGAGCTATGGCTACACCTTC. Its translation: CAWRRGGSYGYTF.

The rearrangement links TRBV19 to TRBJ2-3; D gene uncertain. This CDR3 spans 12 amino acids. V lost 6 bases, J lost 0 bases, and 4 bases lay in between. Germline V gene data show CDR1 as LNHDA and CDR2 as SQIVND (reference sequence). This CDR3 reads CASSLSTDTQYF. For the CDR3, the DNA is TGTGCCAGTAGCCTCAGCACAGATACGCAGTATTTT.

A single count supports this clone. The rearrangement joins TRBV28 to TRBJ1-5; no clear D gene. The CDR3 sequence is 15 residues long. Germline values: CDR1 MDHEN, CDR2 SYDVKM. The V gene lost 4 bases and the J gene lost 3 bases, with 13 bases spanning the gap. CDR3 DNA: TGTGCCAGCAGTTACCCCGGGGAGTCCAATCAGCCCCAGCATTTT. It specifies CASSYPGESNQPQHF.

The V gene is TRBV15, the J gene TRBJ1-1; TRBD1 matches 9 bases. Unmatched junction bases numbered 5, after V lost 1 base and J lost 5 bases. The CDR3 extends over 15 amino acids. CDR1 and CDR2 (germline): LNHNV, YYDKDF (reference sequence). CDR3 amino acids: CATSRGTGGYTEAFF. The CDR3 DNA sequence: TGTGCCACCAGCAGAGGTACAGGGGGCTATACTGAAGCTTTCTTT.

V usage is TRBV7-8 and J usage is TRBJ1-3; 7 nucleotides match TRBD1. The trim removed 5 bases at V and 4 bases at J, leaving 8 bases unmatched. CDR3 length: 15 amino acids. CDR1 and CDR2 (germline): SGHVS, FQNEAQ. The CDR3 sequence: CASSRTGETGNTIYF. CDR3 nucleotides: TGTGCCAGCAGCCGCACAGGGGAGACGGGAAACACCATATATTTT.

The J gene is TRBJ2-5, the V gene TRBV11-2; 8 bases line up with TRBD1. The ends lost 1 base at V and 3 bases at J; junction bases unmatched: 10. CDR3 length equals 17 residues. CDR1 and CDR2 (germline): SGHAT, FQNNGV. As DNA, the CDR3 is TGTGCCAGCAGCTTAGGCCGCGGACAGGGAAGGGAAGAGACCCAGTACTTC. Its translation: CASSLGRGQGREETQYF.

The chain links TRBV19 to TRBJ1-5, with D uncertain. CDR1 is LNHDA and CDR2 is SQIVND in the germline V gene (reference sequence). V was pared by 1 base and J by 4 bases, with 8 bases between. The CDR3 consists of 14 residues. The CDR3 protein is CASSIGGKNQPQHF. CDR3 DNA sequence: TGTGCCAGTAGTATAGGAGGGAAAAATCAGCCCCAGCATTTT. The entire variable domain, with the rest obtained from reference TRBV19 and TRBJ1-5, is as follows: DGGITQSPKYLFRKEGQNVTLSCEQNLNHDAMYWYRQDPGQGLRLIYYSQIVNDFQKGDIAEGYSVSREKKESFPLTVTSAQKNPTAFYLCASSIGGKNQPQHFGDGTRLSIL.

The chain joins TRBV15 to TRBJ1-5; D is possibly TRBD1 (5 bases). Deletions cut 5 bases from V and 4 bases from J, with 9 bases between. Germline CDR1 reads LNHNV; CDR2 reads YYDKDF (reference sequence). This CDR3 is built from 13 residues. CDR3 loop: CATSQDSNQPQHF. The CDR3 DNA follows: TGTGCCACCAGCCAAGACAGTAATCAGCCCCAGCATTTT.

This clone showed up just a few times. V usage is TRBV7-2 and J usage is TRBJ2-7, with D perhaps TRBD1 (6 bases). This CDR3 has 13 amino acids. Trimming took off 6 bases at V and 2 bases at J, with 11 bases between the two ends. Germline V gives CDR1 SGHTA, CDR2 FQGNSA. The CDR3 is CASSFRGAYEQYF. DNA for the CDR3: TGTGCCAGCAGTTTCAGGGGTGCCTACGAGCAGTACTTC.

The V gene is TRBV28, the J gene TRBJ1-4, with 7 bases that match TRBD1. The CDR3 runs to 20 residues. Germline-derived CDR1 and CDR2 are MDHEN and SYDVKM. V was clipped by 3 bases and J by 3 bases; unmatched bases: 19. The CDR3 DNA reads TGTGCCAGCAGTTTTGTGTGGCAGGGGGGATTTAATGAGGCTAATGAAAAACTGTTTTTT. Encoded protein: CASSFVWQGGFNEANEKLFF.

The V call is TRBV30, the J call TRBJ2-1, with 8 positions matching TRBD2. The germline V gene has CDR1 GTSNPN and CDR2 SVGIG (reference sequence). CDR3 length: 16 amino acids. J was trimmed by 6 bases and V by 1 base; bases with no gene match: 11. Written as DNA, the CDR3 is TGTGCCTGGAGTGCCCCGGGACTAGTTCATGGCAATGAGCAGTTCTTC. This sequence encodes CAWSAPGLVHGNEQFF.

The chain uses TRBV11-3 and TRBJ2-1; 7 nucleotides match TRBD2. Germline CDR1 is SGHNT and CDR2 is YENEEA. V trimming: 4 bases; J trimming: 6 bases; junction bases outside the gene matches: 9. This CDR3 has 15 amino acids. The CDR3 sequence is CASSSRPSGGNEQFF. CDR3 nucleotides: TGTGCCAGCAGCTCTAGGCCTAGCGGAGGCAATGAGCAGTTCTTC. Full variable domain (remainder filled in from reference TRBV11-3 and TRBJ2-1): EAGVVQSPRYKIIEKKQPVAFWCNPISGHNTLYWYLQNLGQGPELLIRYENEEAVDDSQLPKDRFSAERLKGVDSTLKIQPAELGDSAVYLCASSSRPSGGNEQFFGPGTRLTVL.